Listed here are 21 T cell receptor beta chains from one sample, sequenced in a study of cytomegalovirus exposure and HLA in healthy donors. The study ran its PCR with 60 Vbeta and 13 Jbeta primers. Sequencing used immunoSEQ multiplex PCR; TCRdb keeps in-frame clones, though not all of them. There are 150,000 to 200,000 clones in the sample; 60% to 85% occur only once, and more than 1.1% lies in the top ten. Source material: PBMCs. The receptors were sampled from a woman aged 25 to 39 in good health and CMV-seronegative.

CDR3 coding DNA: TGTGCCAGCAGTTTAGTAGCGGGGGGGTACACCGGGGAGCTGTTTTTT. This sequence encodes CASSLVAGGYTGELFF. The chain uses TRBV28 and TRBJ2-2; 11 bases match TRBD2. Germline CDR1 and CDR2: MDHEN and SYDVKM. V shed 2 bases and J 3 bases; nucleotides not matched to a gene: 2. The CDR3 totals 16 residues.

V usage is TRBV7-2 and J usage is TRBJ2-7; TRBD2 agrees at 10 bases. V gave up 5 bases and J gave up 5 bases; unmatched junction bases: 6. Looked up from germline, CDR1 is SGHTA and CDR2 is FQGNSA. The CDR3 runs 14 residues. The CDR3 DNA reads TGTGCCAGCAGCCAAAGCGGGGGGGCCGACGAGCAGTACTTC. Amino acid sequence: CASSQSGGADEQYF.

The chain combines TRBV28 with TRBJ1-1; 7 bases align to TRBD1. CDR1 and CDR2 (germline): MDHEN, SYDVKM. The ends lost 8 bases at V and 3 bases at J; junction bases unmatched: 6. This CDR3 region has 13 residues. The CDR3: CASETGRYTEAFF. DNA of the CDR3: TGTGCCAGCGAGACAGGGAGGTACACTGAAGCTTTCTTT.

This clone occurred once. J is TRBJ1-5 and V is TRBV18, with 10 nucleotides matching TRBD1. The CDR3 has 16 residues. With 8 bases clipped from V and 4 bases from J, the junction kept 11 bases outside the gene matches. Germline-derived CDR1 and CDR2 are KGHSH and LQKENI. CDR3 sequence (DNA): TGTGCCAGCGACAACCGGGACAGGGGTAGTAATCAGCCCCAGCATTTT. Protein: CASDNRDRGSNQPQHF. The entire variable domain, with the rest obtained from reference TRBV18 and TRBJ1-5, is as follows: NAGVMQNPRHLVRRRGQEARLRCSPMKGHSHVYWYRQLPEEGLKFMVYLQKENIIDESGMPKERFSAEFPKEGPSILRIQQVVRGDSAAYFCASDNRDRGSNQPQHFGDGTRLSIL.

V is TRBV5-1 and J is TRBJ1-3; 11 nucleotides line up with TRBD1. V lost 1 base to trimming and J lost 4 bases; unmatched junction nucleotides: 10. The CDR3 sequence is 18 residues long. CDR1 SGHRS and CDR2 YFSETQ come from the germline V gene. The CDR3 reads CASSLTTGTGGVGNTIYF. The DNA of the CDR3 is TGCGCCAGCAGCTTGACTACCGGGACAGGGGGAGTGGGAAACACCATATATTTT.

For this clone: One junction end does not reproduce the germline sequence, and a read error may be involved. The chain carries TRBV5-1 and TRBJ2-1; D is uncertain. This CDR3 contains 14 residues. Germline values: CDR1 SGHRS, CDR2 YFSETQ. CDR3 nucleotides: TGTGCCAGCAGCCTCCTTATCCATCCGGGTGAGCAGTTCTTC. It yields the protein CASSLLIHPGEQFF.

This clone has just one count. This chain joins TRBV2 and TRBJ1-3; 7 bases are shared with TRBD1. V was clipped by 8 bases and J by 5 bases; unmatched bases: 3. The length of the CDR3 is 12 residues. Germline lookup yields CDR1 SNHLY and CDR2 FYNNEI. The CDR3 region has the DNA TGTGCCAGCGACAGGGAGCGAAACACCATATATTTT. Encoded protein: CASDRERNTIYF. Variable domain in full (rest from reference TRBV2 and TRBJ1-3): EPEVTQTPSHQVTQMGQEVILRCVPISNHLYFYWYRQILGQKVEFLVSFYNNEISEKSEIFDDQFSVERPDGSNFTLKIRSTKLEDSAMYFCASDRERNTIYFGEGSWLTVV.

CDR3: CSGRREGETQYF. The CDR3 coding sequence is TGCAGCGGGCGCAGGGAAGGAGAGACCCAGTACTTC. The chain carries TRBV29-1 and TRBJ2-5, with D tentatively TRBD1 (5 bases). The CDR3 is 12 residues long. The V gene's germline CDR1 is SQVTM and CDR2 ANQGSEA. The V end was cut by 7 bases, the J end by 4 bases, with 13 bases between.

The rearrangement joins TRBV6-5 to TRBJ1-1, with TRBD1 matching over 8 bases. Germline V gene lookup returns CDR1 MNHEY and CDR2 SVGAGI. There are 15 residues in the CDR3. V lost 2 bases, J lost 4 bases, and 6 bases stayed unmatched. The CDR3 spells CASSYDRGWGTEAFF. The CDR3 DNA reads TGTGCCAGCAGTTACGACAGGGGTTGGGGCACTGAAGCTTTCTTT.

The J gene is TRBJ1-2, the V gene TRBV25-1, with TRBD1 as a possible D gene (6 bases). The CDR3 length is 14 residues. CDR1 is MGHDK, CDR2 SYGVNS, per germline. The V gene lost 4 bases and the J gene lost 0 bases, with 9 bases spanning the gap. The CDR3 here is CASSVQGANYGYTF. The DNA for the CDR3 is TGTGCCAGCAGTGTACAGGGCGCTAACTATGGCTACACCTTC.

The chain recombines TRBV5-4 with TRBJ2-7; D is possibly TRBD1 (5 bases). The length of the CDR3 is 14 residues. Germline V gene lookup returns CDR1 SGHNT and CDR2 YYREEE (reference sequence). V was clipped by 0 bases and J by 2 bases, with 9 bases between them. This chain's CDR3 is CASSLGQGPYEQYF. For the CDR3, the DNA is TGTGCCAGCAGCTTGGGGCAGGGCCCCTACGAGCAGTACTTC.

The V and J genes are TRBV4-2 and TRBJ2-3; unclear D gene. V lost 2 bases and J lost 2, with 8 bases in between. Germline assignment: CDR1 LGHNA and CDR2 YNFKEQ. The CDR3 contains 14 residues. The CDR3 DNA is TGTGCCAGCAGCCAACATGAGTCCACAGATACGCAGTATTTT. This translates into CASSQHESTDTQYF.

The chain employs TRBV19 and TRBJ1-5, with 8 bases that match TRBD1. The germline gives CDR1 LNHDA, CDR2 SQIVND (reference sequence). With 9 bases clipped from V and 1 base from J, the junction kept 8 bases outside the gene matches. The CDR3 is 15 residues long. The CDR3 spells CASGQGSHSNQPQHF. The CDR3 DNA reads as TGTGCCAGCGGACAGGGATCACACAGCAATCAGCCCCAGCATTTT.

The rearrangement uses TRBV7-9 and TRBJ1-2; TRBD1 agrees at 9 bases. The germline gives CDR1 SEHNR, CDR2 FQNEAQ (reference sequence). This CDR3 spans 14 amino acids. V trimming: 5 bases; J trimming: 4 bases; junction bases outside the gene matches: 5. The CDR3 sequence is CASSPTGGSYGYTF. The CDR3 region has the DNA TGTGCCAGCAGCCCCACAGGGGGCTCCTATGGCTACACCTTC.

This clone was recorded only once. The chain uses TRBV19 and TRBJ2-7; 9 positions match TRBD1. The germline CDR1 and CDR2 sequences are LNHDA and SQIVND (reference sequence). V dropped 3 bases and J dropped 3; count of bases not matched to a gene: 6. The CDR3 totals 15 residues. The CDR3 DNA reads as TGTGCCAGTAGTATCTGGACAGGGGTATACTACGAGCAGTACTTC. It translates to CASSIWTGVYYEQYF.

This clone was detected only a few times. V gene TRBV9 combines with J gene TRBJ2-7; 11 bases agree with TRBD2. The germline V gene has CDR1 SGDLS and CDR2 YYNGEE. The CDR3 runs to 15 residues. The junction had 7 bases not matched to a gene; V was cut back by 4 bases and J by 4 bases. In DNA form, the CDR3 reads TGTGCCAGCAGCCCACATCTAGCGGGGGGTTACGAGCAGTACTTC. Protein: CASSPHLAGGYEQYF.

The chain links TRBV9 to TRBJ2-7, with 7 bases matching TRBD2. This CDR3 has 14 amino acids. V gave up 3 bases and J gave up 2 bases; unmatched junction bases: 5. Germline V CDR1 and CDR2: SGDLS, YYNGEE. Here the CDR3 reads CASSATSAPYEQYF. DNA for the CDR3: TGTGCCAGCAGCGCCACTAGCGCACCCTACGAGCAGTACTTC.

There are a few counts of this clone. This chain links TRBV4-2 with TRBJ1-1; 7 nucleotides align to TRBD1. The germline V gene has CDR1 LGHNA and CDR2 YNFKEQ. The CDR3 consists of 14 residues. V dropped 4 bases and J dropped 8; count of bases not matched to a gene: 10. In DNA, the CDR3 is TGTGCCAGCAGCCCCACCGACAGGGACCTAGAAGCTTTCTTT. It is translated as CASSPTDRDLEAFF.

As for this clone: Germline is not matched at one junction end, which may reflect a read error. Other DNA sequences in the same sample also yield this CDR3. The V gene is TRBV7-2, the J gene TRBJ2-2, with 9 bases identical to TRBD2. Germline V gives CDR1 SGHTA, CDR2 FQGNSA. This CDR3 spans 15 amino acids. CDR3 loop: CASSLVAGGTGELFF. As DNA, the CDR3 is TGTGCCAGCAGCTTAGTTGCGGGGGGGACCGGAGAGCTGTTTTTT. The full variable domain, rest sourced from reference TRBV7-2 and TRBJ2-2, is GAGVSQSPSNKVTEKGKDVELRCDPISGHTALYWYRQSLGQGLEFLIYFQGNSAPDKSGLPSDRFSAERTGGSVSTLTIQRTQQEDSAVYLCASSLVAGGTGELFFGEGSRLTVL.

This chain uses TRBV5-5 with TRBJ2-1; D gene ambiguous. CDR1 and CDR2 from the germline V gene are SGHKS and YYEKEE (reference sequence). The CDR3 totals 13 residues. Trimming pared 1 base from V and 7 bases from J, leaving 9 bases between. In DNA, the CDR3 is TGTGCCAGCAGCTTGTTAGTGTTGAATGAGCAGTTCTTC. Amino acids: CASSLLVLNEQFF.

This chain links TRBV5-1 with TRBJ2-2, with D perhaps matching TRBD1 (6 bases). The CDR3 contains 15 residues. Trimming stripped 4 bases from V and 0 bases from J, with 10 bases between. Per the germline V gene, CDR1 is SGHRS and CDR2 is YFSETQ. The DNA of the CDR3 is TGCGCCAGCAGCAGACAGGACCCGAACACCGGGGAGCTGTTTTTT. It translates to CASSRQDPNTGELFF.